Sequencing of this TCR beta chain was carried out in a study of blood T cell repertoires in COVID-19. Across the whole study: The United States, Italy and Spain provided the acute and convalescent COVID-19 samples. The cDNA or gDNA used as material had been derived from T cells, B-cell-depleted T cells, or PBMCs.

This CDR3 has 17 amino acids. J lost 1 base, V lost 2 bases, and 11 bases had no gene match. Germline V lookup: CDR1 SGHRS, CDR2 YFSETQ. Sequenced by immunoSEQ multiplex PCR; TCRdb stores in-frame clones only, minus some. Altogether hundreds of thousands of clones are present, 70% to 90% being singletons, with the ten largest covering more than 9%. The sequenced sample consisted of peripheral blood. The clonotype comes from a man between 45 and 60 years old with COVID-19, enrolled during active disease. V is TRBV5-1 and J is TRBJ2-5, with 7 nucleotides matching TRBD1. CDR3 coding DNA: TGCGCCAGCAGCTTAACGACAGGGATGGGACCCCAAGAGACCCAGTACTTC. It is translated as CASSLTTGMGPQETQYF.